Presented here are 28 T cell receptor beta chains from one specimen sequenced in a study of beta chain features in type 1 diabetes. Reverse transcription of all isolated RNA meant that expressed TCRB transcripts were sequenced. Method: immunoSEQ multiplex PCR; TCRdb's copy keeps in-frame clones and lacks some. This sample carries some 410,000 clones, more than 9.5% of them seen once, and the ten largest clones take around 0.05%. Sequencing was performed on naive CD4+ T cells from blood. Source of these receptors: a woman younger than 35 in good health.

V gene TRBV9 combines with J gene TRBJ1-4, with 9 bases aligning to TRBD1. Unmatched junction bases numbered 2, after V lost 4 bases and J lost 4 bases. The CDR3 length is 14 residues. Germline CDR1 and CDR2: SGDLS and YYNGEE. The CDR3 region is CASSPGQGNEKLFF. In DNA form, the CDR3 reads TGTGCCAGCAGCCCGGGACAGGGTAATGAAAAACTGTTTTTT.

This clone was observed a handful of times. The CDR3 region is CASRSTGSTDTQYF. The CDR3 DNA reads as TGTGCCAGTAGATCGACAGGATCCACAGATACGCAGTATTTT. This chain joins TRBV19 and TRBJ2-3, with a weak D call TRBD1 (6 bases). Trimming shortened V by 6 bases and J by 2 bases, and 12 bases separated the two germline ends. Germline V gene lookup returns CDR1 LNHDA and CDR2 SQIVND (reference sequence). CDR3 size: 14 residues.

In its sample, this clone was seen a few times. The rearrangement joins TRBV10-3 to TRBJ2-7; 7 nucleotides match TRBD1. The germline gives CDR1 ENHRY, CDR2 SYGVKD. Trimming at V came to 6 bases and at J to 3 bases, leaving 8 bases not matched to a gene. The CDR3 length is 14 residues. The chain's CDR3 is CAIRATGTDYEQYF. For the CDR3, the DNA is TGTGCCATCAGAGCAACCGGGACAGACTACGAGCAGTACTTC.

This clone has just a few counts. The V gene is TRBV29-1, the J gene TRBJ2-1, with 7 bases matching TRBD1. This CDR3 is 15 amino acids long. Germline trimming cut 3 bases from V and 4 bases from J; bases unmatched to any gene: 9. The germline gives CDR1 SQVTM, CDR2 ANQGSEA. CDR3 DNA: TGCAGCGTTGACCCCAACAGGGGCCCGTACAATGAGCAGTTCTTC. Translating it yields CSVDPNRGPYNEQFF.

The chain carries TRBV19 and TRBJ2-7; D not certain. The CDR3 is made up of 16 amino acids. Trimming pared 1 base from V and 0 bases from J, leaving 13 bases between. The germline gives CDR1 LNHDA, CDR2 SQIVND (reference sequence). CDR3 residues: CASSIVRTASSYEQYF. The DNA for the CDR3 is TGTGCCAGTAGTATAGTCAGGACGGCGAGCTCCTACGAGCAGTACTTC. Based on the CDR3 plus reference TRBV19 and TRBJ2-7, the full variable domain is DGGITQSPKYLFRKEGQNVTLSCEQNLNHDAMYWYRQDPGQGLRLIYYSQIVNDFQKGDIAEGYSVSREKKESFPLTVTSAQKNPTAFYLCASSIVRTASSYEQYFGPGTRLTVT.

V gene TRBV9 combines with J gene TRBJ2-3, with unresolved D. With 3 bases removed from V and 4 bases from J, the gap between germline ends came to 15 bases. This CDR3 is 15 amino acids long. Germline CDR1 is SGDLS and CDR2 is YYNGEE. The CDR3 sequence is CASSADAPRADTQYF. CDR3 sequence (DNA): TGTGCCAGCAGCGCGGACGCTCCAAGGGCAGATACGCAGTATTTT. Full variable domain (missing parts from reference TRBV9 and TRBJ2-3): DSGVTQTPKHLITATGQRVTLRCSPRSGDLSVYWYQQSLDQGLQFLIQYYNGEERAKGNILERFSAQQFPDLHSELNLSSLELGDSALYFCASSADAPRADTQYFGPGTRLTVL.

CDR3 sequence reads: CSVAKSQQYNEQFF. The CDR3 DNA reads as TGCAGCGTTGCTAAGTCCCAGCAATACAATGAGCAGTTCTTC. The J gene is TRBJ2-1, the V gene TRBV29-1; D call uncertain. The germline gives CDR1 SQVTM, CDR2 ANQGSEA. Trimming removed 4 bases at V and 4 bases at J, with 14 bases between. The CDR3 has 14 amino acids.

This chain joins TRBV30 and TRBJ1-1; D uncertain. Germline V gives CDR1 GTSNPN, CDR2 SVGIG (reference sequence). CDR3 length equals 11 residues. V was pared by 2 bases and J by 7 bases, with 8 bases between. The CDR3 nucleotides read TGTGCCTGGAGTATCGAGGGTGAAGCTTTCTTT. Its translation: CAWSIEGEAFF.

In this sample, this clone turned up a few times. The chain uses TRBV4-3 and TRBJ1-2; perhaps TRBD1 as D (5 bases). Trimming left V 6 bases short and J 7 bases short, with 15 bases between. CDR1 LGHNA and CDR2 YSLEER come from the germline V gene. This CDR3 region has 13 residues. This CDR3 is CASRDRGRAGYTF. The CDR3 coding sequence is TGCGCCAGCAGAGACCGAGGCAGGGCTGGCTACACCTTC.

This clone was seen a handful of times. V and J are TRBV11-3 and TRBJ2-5; D ambiguous. Trimming took off 5 bases at V and 2 bases at J, with 15 bases between the two ends. This CDR3 has 15 amino acids. Germline CDR1 and CDR2: SGHNT and YENEEA. CDR3: CASSPGRLGQETQYF. CDR3 in DNA: TGTGCCAGCAGCCCTGGCCGGCTTGGTCAAGAGACCCAGTACTTC. The full variable domain, with the rest looked up from reference TRBV11-3 and TRBJ2-5, is EAGVVQSPRYKIIEKKQPVAFWCNPISGHNTLYWYLQNLGQGPELLIRYENEEAVDDSQLPKDRFSAERLKGVDSTLKIQPAELGDSAVYLCASSPGRLGQETQYFGPGTRLLVL.

The gene calls are TRBV7-2 and TRBJ2-5; 9 bases agree with TRBD2. The CDR3 covers 15 residues. CDR1 and CDR2 (germline): SGHTA, FQGNSA. Trimming took 4 bases from V and 4 from J; bases not matched to a gene: 7. As DNA, the CDR3 is TGTGCCAGCAGCTCATTAGCGGGAGTGGGAGAGACCCAGTACTTC. It encodes CASSSLAGVGETQYF.

The chain uses TRBV14 and TRBJ1-5; D gene ambiguous. The length of the CDR3 is 13 residues. The V gene's germline CDR1 is SGHDN and CDR2 FVKESK. V gave up 3 bases and J gave up 0 bases, with 3 bases separating them. The CDR3 nucleotides are TGTGCCAGCAGCCACAATAGCAATCAGCCCCAGCATTTT. Translating it yields CASSHNSNQPQHF.

Only a few counts were recorded for this clone. This chain joins TRBV2 and TRBJ2-3; TRBD1 is a possible D gene (6 bases). CDR1 and CDR2 from the germline V gene are SNHLY and FYNNEI. The CDR3 runs 16 residues. V was trimmed by 3 bases and J by 4 bases, leaving 17 bases between them. CDR3 nucleotides: TGTGCCAGCAGTGAGGGGTCGAGGGCAGGGGCAGATACGCAGTATTTT. It specifies CASSEGSRAGADTQYF. Looking up the rest from reference TRBV2 and TRBJ2-3 gives the full variable domain: EPEVTQTPSHQVTQMGQEVILRCVPISNHLYFYWYRQILGQKVEFLVSFYNNEISEKSEIFDDQFSVERPDGSNFTLKIRSTKLEDSAMYFCASSEGSRAGADTQYFGPGTRLTVL.

This clone was observed a handful of times. This sequence joins TRBV7-9 and TRBJ2-7, with D uncertain. Trimming left V 5 bases short and J 7 bases short, with 15 bases between. This CDR3 is built from 13 residues. Germline-derived CDR1 and CDR2 are SEHNR and FQNEAQ (reference sequence). The CDR3 loop reads CASSKITLGEQYF. Here the CDR3 DNA reads TGTGCCAGCAGCAAGATTACTCTGGGGGAGCAGTACTTC.

There are a few counts of this clone. The chain recombines TRBV28 with TRBJ1-1; D is uncertain. The CDR3 extends over 16 amino acids. V lost 2 bases, J lost 0 bases, and 13 bases lay in between. CDR1 is MDHEN, CDR2 SYDVKM, per germline. The CDR3 bases are TGTGCCAGCAGTTTAATGGCGTGGCTCTTGAACACTGAAGCTTTCTTT. Translation: CASSLMAWLLNTEAFF.

This clone has only a few counts. The chain has TRBV14 and TRBJ2-7, with 8 bases identical to TRBD1. The germline CDR1 and CDR2 sequences are SGHDN and FVKESK. Trimming cost V 0 bases and J 7 bases; bases outside gene matches: 11. CDR3 length equals 16 residues. This chain's CDR3 is CASSQELVRDRTEQYF. The DNA for the CDR3 is TGTGCCAGCAGCCAAGAGCTCGTCAGGGACAGGACTGAGCAGTACTTC.

This clone was observed a few times. The J gene is TRBJ2-1, the V gene TRBV5-1, with 12 bases identical to TRBD1. CDR1 SGHRS and CDR2 YFSETQ come from the germline V gene. With 5 bases clipped from V and 7 bases from J, the junction kept 4 bases outside the gene matches. This CDR3 region has 14 residues. CDR3 DNA sequence: TGCGCCAGCAGGGGACAGGGGGCGCGGAATGAGCAGTTCTTC. It specifies CASRGQGARNEQFF.

The rearrangement uses TRBV7-2 and TRBJ1-4; 8 bases fit TRBD1. The length of the CDR3 is 15 residues. Losses at the gene ends were 3 bases for V and 8 bases for J; bases not matched to a gene: 8. In germline, CDR1 is SGHTA, CDR2 FQGNSA. CDR3 DNA: TGTGCCAGCAGCTTTTCCGGGACAGGCTTAGAAAAACTGTTTTTT. Amino acids: CASSFSGTGLEKLFF.

This rearrangement joins TRBV9 to TRBJ2-2; D is uncertain. V lost 0 bases, J lost 5 bases, and 8 bases lay in between. In germline, CDR1 is SGDLS, CDR2 YYNGEE. The CDR3 runs to 14 residues. The CDR3 spells CASSVDVATGELFF. CDR3 sequence (DNA): TGTGCCAGCAGCGTAGATGTGGCGACCGGGGAGCTGTTTTTT.

This clone was seen a few times. The J gene is TRBJ2-1, the V gene TRBV18; 12 bases line up with TRBD2. V lost 6 bases and J lost 7; bases outside the gene matches: 7. CDR3 length: 15 residues. Looked up from germline, CDR1 is KGHSH and CDR2 is LQKENI. As DNA, the CDR3 is TGTGCCAGCTCCTCCGGACTAGCGGGACGGAATGAGCAGTTCTTC. The encoded protein is CASSSGLAGRNEQFF. Full variable domain (rest looked up from reference TRBV18 and TRBJ2-1): NAGVMQNPRHLVRRRGQEARLRCSPMKGHSHVYWYRQLPEEGLKFMVYLQKENIIDESGMPKERFSAEFPKEGPSILRIQQVVRGDSAAYFCASSSGLAGRNEQFFGPGTRLTVL.

This clone came up a few times. This chain joins TRBV21-1 and TRBJ2-3. TRBV21-1 is a pseudogene locus. This CDR3 spans 13 amino acids. The CDR3 region is CASSNESTDTQYF. CDR3 bases: TGTGCCAGCAGCAACGAAAGCACAGATACGCAGTATTTT.

This chain connects TRBV4-1 to TRBJ1-4, with D unresolved. The V and J ends lost 6 bases and 0 bases respectively, with 11 bases between them. CDR3 length equals 15 residues. Germline-derived CDR1 and CDR2 are MGHRA and YSYEKL. The CDR3 here is CASREEIATNEKLFF. CDR3 nucleotides: TGCGCCAGCAGGGAGGAGATTGCAACTAATGAAAAACTGTTTTTT.

In this sample, this clone turned up a few times. V gene TRBV14 combines with J gene TRBJ1-6; the D gene is possibly TRBD1 (6 bases). CDR3 size: 15 residues. CDR1 and CDR2 (germline): SGHDN, FVKESK. The germline V and J ends were trimmed by 4 bases and 10 bases, with 17 bases remaining between them. For the CDR3, the DNA is TGTGCCAGCAGCCGACTCGACAGGTTTCGGTCACCCCTCCACTTT. Residues: CASSRLDRFRSPLHF.

This sequence joins TRBV21-1 and TRBJ2-5; the table assigns TRBD1, which was not confirmed against the DNA. TRBV21-1 represents a pseudogene. The CDR3 has 14 residues. CDR3 sequence (DNA): TGTGCCAGCAGCTCGACAGGGGGCCAAGAGACCCAGTACTTC. Its translation is CASSSTGGQETQYF.

This clone was observed a few times. The rearrangement joins TRBV4-2 to TRBJ2-1; D not resolved. V lost 1 base and J lost 6, with 13 bases in between. The CDR3 sequence is 15 residues long. The germline CDR1 and CDR2 sequences are LGHNA and YNFKEQ. This chain's CDR3 is CASSQVVSGANEQFF. The CDR3 DNA sequence: TGTGCCAGCAGCCAAGTGGTATCAGGAGCCAATGAGCAGTTCTTC.

The table lists this clone with a few counts. The rearrangement joins TRBV7-2 to TRBJ1-4; 10 positions agree with TRBD1. V trimming: 4 bases; J trimming: 7 bases; junction bases outside the gene matches: 3. Germline CDR1 and CDR2: SGHTA and FQGNSA. This CDR3 is 14 amino acids long. In DNA form, the CDR3 reads TGTGCCAGCAGCTACCGGGACAGGGGTGAAAAACTGTTTTTT. Amino acid sequence: CASSYRDRGEKLFF. Variable domain in full (rest from reference TRBV7-2 and TRBJ1-4): GAGVSQSPSNKVTEKGKDVELRCDPISGHTALYWYRQSLGQGLEFLIYFQGNSAPDKSGLPSDRFSAERTGGSVSTLTIQRTQQEDSAVYLCASSYRDRGEKLFFGSGTQLSVL.

The chain joins TRBV30 to TRBJ2-7; the D is unclear. V lost 4 bases and J lost 0, with 10 bases in between. Germline CDR1 reads GTSNPN; CDR2 reads SVGIG (reference sequence). There are 13 residues in the CDR3. In nucleotides, the CDR3 is TGTGCCTGGACCCGGCGTAACTCCTACGAGCAGTACTTC. As protein: CAWTRRNSYEQYF.

The chain has TRBV7-3 and TRBJ2-7; D not resolved. The CDR3 is 13 residues long. Between the trimmed V and J ends, which lost 5 bases and 7 bases, there was a span of 15 bases. The V gene's germline CDR1 is SGHTA and CDR2 FQGTGA. This CDR3 reads CASSPEWGKEQYF. In DNA, the CDR3 is TGTGCCAGCAGCCCAGAATGGGGTAAAGAGCAGTACTTC.